The 18 T cell receptor beta chains presented below share a single source sample, sequenced in a study of CD8+CD57+ T cells in acquired aplastic anemia. Genomic DNA was employed as the template in profiling TCR beta VDJ and CDR3. TCRdb analysed the reads with MiXCR anew, one entry per CDR3 protein. The profile shows around 220,000 distinct CDR3 sequences, 40% to 60% of them singletons. Before being chosen for sequencing, patients had shown CD8+CD57+ cell expansion by flow cytometry. Sequenced material: sorted CD4+, CD8+, or CD8+CD57+ T cells (not recorded which) from PBMCs. These receptors were taken from a human donor with aplastic anemia.

Regarding this clonotype: A clone one base away is much larger, so this may be a read error. The chain joins TRBV28 to TRBJ2-7; TRBD1 matches 9 bases. Per the germline V gene, CDR1 is MDHEN and CDR2 is SYDVKM. This CDR3 region has 14 residues. The CDR3 coding sequence is TGTGCCAGCAGTTTAGGACAGGGGATCTACGGGCAGTACTTC. Its protein is CASSLGQGIYGQYF.

This clonotype has just one count. Since a much larger clone is just one base distant, this may be a read error. The chain couples TRBV19 to TRBJ1-4, with TRBD1 matching 7 bases. Germline CDR1 is LNHDA and CDR2 is SQIVND (reference sequence). The CDR3 is made up of 16 amino acids. J gave up 3 bases and V 5 bases, and 9 bases lay outside the gene matches. Here the CDR3 reads CASSPSRDSSNEKLFF. CDR3 DNA: TGTGCCAGTAGTCCCTCTCGGGACAGCTCTAATGAAAAACTGTTTTTT.

Turning to this clonotype: Given a much more abundant clone one base away, this may be a read error. As DNA, the CDR3 is TGTGCCACCCAGAAAAGGACAGATGAAAGACTGTTTTTT. It specifies CATQKRTDERLFF. The V and J genes are TRBV6-6 and TRBJ1-4, with D tentatively TRBD1 (6 bases). Germline V CDR1 and CDR2: MNHNY, SVGAGI (reference sequence). This CDR3 is 13 amino acids long.

This clonotype is a singleton in its sample. The chain couples TRBV10-3 to TRBJ2-7; no reliable D call. CDR3 length: 13 residues. The germline gives CDR1 ENHRY, CDR2 SYGVKD. V shed 1 base and J shed 1 base, with 5 bases lying between them. CDR3 sequence (DNA): TGTGCCATCAGTGAGTTGCTTTCCTACGAGCAGTACTTC. It codes for CAISELLSYEQYF.

This clonotype was observed at least ten times. V is TRBV5-6 and J is TRBJ2-3; 8 bases are shared with TRBD1. J gave up 0 bases and V 4 bases, and 1 base lay outside the gene matches. Germline assignment: CDR1 SGHDT and CDR2 YYEEEE. The CDR3 totals 14 residues. CDR3 region: CASSGTGSTDTQYF. For the CDR3, the DNA is TGTGCCAGCAGCGGGACAGGTAGCACAGATACGCAGTATTTT.

This clonotype came up a few times. The chain joins TRBV3-1 to TRBJ1-1; 8 bases are shared with TRBD1. The germline CDR1 and CDR2 sequences are LGHDT and YNNKEL (reference sequence). J was trimmed by 4 bases and V by 4 bases; bases with no gene match: 5. This CDR3 spans 14 amino acids. The CDR3 DNA reads TGTGCCAGCAGCCTCAGGGGGCACGGCACTGAAGCTTTCTTT. It yields the protein CASSLRGHGTEAFF. Full variable domain (rest looked up from reference TRBV3-1 and TRBJ1-1): DTAVSQTPKYLVTQMGNDKSIKCEQNLGHDTMYWYKQDSKKFLKIMFSYNNKELIINETVPNRFSPKSPDKAHLNLHINSLELGDSAVYFCASSLRGHGTEAFFGQGTRLTVV.

This clonotype was seen more than once but under ten times. The chain uses TRBV7-8 and TRBJ2-7; TRBD1 matches at 11 bases. With 0 bases clipped from V and 7 bases from J, the junction kept 2 bases outside the gene matches. CDR1 and CDR2 from the germline V gene are SGHVS and FQNEAQ. The CDR3 totals 14 residues. The DNA for the CDR3 is TGTGCCAGCAGCTTAGCGGGGACAGGGGGTGAGCAGTACTTC. Protein sequence: CASSLAGTGGEQYF. Variable domain in full (rest from reference TRBV7-8 and TRBJ2-7): GAGVSQSPRYKVAKRGQDVALRCDPISGHVSLFWYQQALGQGPEFLTYFQNEAQLDKSGLPSDRFFAERPEGSVSTLKIQRTQQEDSAVYLCASSLAGTGGEQYFGPGTRLTVT.

Here the CDR3 DNA reads TGTGCCAGCAGCTTAGCGGGCGCGGGGTCTAATTCACCCCTCCACTTT. Protein product: CASSLAGAGSNSPLHF. This rearrangement joins TRBV7-9 to TRBJ1-6; no definite D call. The CDR3 has 16 amino acids. Germline V gives CDR1 SEHNR, CDR2 FQNEAQ (reference sequence). V was clipped by 0 bases and J by 6 bases, with 12 bases between them.

This clonotype was counted at least ten times. The rearrangement joins TRBV13 to TRBJ2-3, with a possible D match to TRBD2 (6 bases). Trimming removed 5 bases from V and 1 base from J, with 10 bases in between. Per germline, CDR1 PRHDT and CDR2 FYEKMQ (reference sequence). The CDR3 totals 14 residues. The CDR3 coding sequence is TGTGCCAGCAGCCGCATAGCGGGCACAGATACGCAGTATTTT. Protein: CASSRIAGTDTQYF.

Of note for this clonotype: With a much larger clone just one base away, this may be a read error. The chain has TRBV12-3 or TRBV12-4 and TRBJ2-3; D remains unclear. The DNA end lines up better with TRBJ1-5; the J call may be wrong. There are 12 residues in the CDR3. The CDR3 loop reads CASSFYSSTQHF. The CDR3 DNA reads TGTGCCAGCAGTTTCTACTCCTCTACGCAGCATTTT.

The V and J genes are TRBV2 and TRBJ1-1, with 7 bases identical to TRBD1. The germline V gene encodes CDR1 SNHLY and CDR2 FYNNEI. This CDR3 is 13 amino acids long. V trimming: 10 bases; J trimming: 1 base; junction bases outside the gene matches: 6. DNA for the CDR3: TGTGCCACGCTGGGACAGCCGAACACTGAAGCTTTCTTT. As protein: CATLGQPNTEAFF.

V gene TRBV19 combines with J gene TRBJ2-7; no clear D. Trimming pared 9 bases from V and 3 bases from J, leaving 18 bases between. There are 14 residues in the CDR3. Germline CDR1 LNHDA, CDR2 SQIVND (reference sequence). The DNA of the CDR3 is TGTGCCAGCAGCCTCGACCCCAACAGCTACGAGCAGTACTTC. Amino acids: CASSLDPNSYEQYF.

This clonotype has just a few counts. The rearrangement joins TRBV2 to TRBJ2-3; 11 nucleotides align to TRBD2. The CDR3 extends over 15 amino acids. The germline V gene encodes CDR1 SNHLY and CDR2 FYNNEI. With V trimmed by 6 bases and J by 2 bases, 4 bases remained unmatched. The CDR3 DNA reads as TGTGCCAGCAGACAGACTAGCGGGGACACAGATACGCAGTATTTT. Its translation is CASRQTSGDTDTQYF.

This rearrangement joins TRBV29-1 to TRBJ1-2; 8 nucleotides align to TRBD1. Germline CDR1 and CDR2: SQVTM and ANQGSEA. The CDR3 runs to 13 residues. After removal of 4 bases from V and 3 bases from J, the junction contained 4 bases not matched to a gene. The chain's CDR3 is CSVVTGAYYGYTF. The CDR3 bases are TGCAGCGTTGTGACAGGGGCCTACTATGGCTACACCTTC.

V and J are TRBV5-1 and TRBJ2-7; D is unresolved. CDR3 length: 13 residues. Germline CDR1 SGHRS, CDR2 YFSETQ. With 4 bases removed from V and 6 bases from J, the gap between germline ends came to 14 bases. The CDR3 DNA follows: TGCGCCAGCAGCCTGCTGGGAAGTGCCGAGCAGTACTTC. Protein product: CASSLLGSAEQYF. The full variable domain, with the rest looked up from reference TRBV5-1 and TRBJ2-7, is KAGVTQTPRYLIKTRGQQVTLSCSPISGHRSVSWYQQTPGQGLQFLFEYFSETQRNKGNFPGRFSGRQFSNSRSEMNVSTLELGDSALYLCASSLLGSAEQYFGPGTRLTVT.

This clonotype was seen ten or more times. The chain has TRBV5-6 and TRBJ2-7, with TRBD1 matching 7 bases. The CDR3 is 14 residues long. V lost 4 bases and J lost 2; bases outside the gene matches: 6. The germline gives CDR1 SGHDT, CDR2 YYEEEE. CDR3 in amino acids: CASSRPGQTYEQYF. Written as DNA, the CDR3 is TGTGCCAGCAGCCGACCGGGACAGACCTACGAGCAGTACTTC.

This clonotype came up many times. J is TRBJ1-1 and V is TRBV7-8; 8 bases are a match to TRBD1. The CDR3 has 16 amino acids. Germline loops: CDR1 SGHVS, CDR2 FQNEAQ. V lost 3 bases and J lost 2; bases outside the gene matches: 8. Here the CDR3 reads CASSFAGGWENTEAFF. The CDR3 nucleotides read TGTGCCAGCAGCTTCGCAGGGGGCTGGGAAAACACTGAAGCTTTCTTT.

This clonotype was recorded a few times. A much larger clone differs by one base, so this may be a read error. The rearrangement links TRBV7-6 to TRBJ2-7; 7 nucleotides align to TRBD2. Per germline, CDR1 SGHVS and CDR2 FNYEAQ. The CDR3 spans 15 residues. The CDR3, as DNA: TGTACCAGCAGCCAAGATCTCGGGGACGGGGGGGAGCAGTACTTC. Protein product: CTSSQDLGDGGEQYF.